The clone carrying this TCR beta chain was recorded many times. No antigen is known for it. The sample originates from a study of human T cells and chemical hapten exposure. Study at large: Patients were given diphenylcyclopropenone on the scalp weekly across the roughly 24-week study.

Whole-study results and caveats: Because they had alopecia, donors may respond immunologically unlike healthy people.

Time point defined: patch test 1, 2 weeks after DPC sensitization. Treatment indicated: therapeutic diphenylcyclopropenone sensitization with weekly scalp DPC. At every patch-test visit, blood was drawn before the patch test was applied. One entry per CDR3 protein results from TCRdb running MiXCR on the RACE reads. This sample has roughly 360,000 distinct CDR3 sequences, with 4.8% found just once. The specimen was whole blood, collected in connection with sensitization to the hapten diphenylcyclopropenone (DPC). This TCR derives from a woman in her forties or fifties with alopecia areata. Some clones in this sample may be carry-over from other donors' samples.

The CDR3 DNA reads TGTGCCACCAGTGATTCCCCTAGCACTGAGCAGTTCTTC. Translating it yields CATSDSPSTEQFF. The rearrangement links TRBV24-1 to TRBJ2-1; D may be TRBD2 (5 bases). The CDR3 loop spans 13 amino acids. Trimming cost V 2 bases and J 9 bases, with 10 bases left between them. Germline values: CDR1 KGHDR, CDR2 SFDVKD.